The present entry profiles one T cell receptor (beta chain) with its context. Its antigen remains unidentified. Base qualities are missing; no much larger clone stands one base away. The sample comes from a study of siplizumab effects on memory and regulatory T cells (dated by TCRdb to the late 2010s). For context, the study as a whole: The study looked at the effect of siplizumab, an anti-CD2 antibody, on alloreactive T-cell subsets in allogeneic mixed lymphocyte reactions made from human PBMCs.

Unstimulated CD4+ memory cells were also sequenced in three donor pairs, together with CD4+ naive, CD8+ TEMRA, CD8+ naive and CD8+ effector memory subsets. Sorted unstimulated T cells, along with proliferating T cells recovered from mixed lymphocyte reactions, underwent TCRbeta CDR3 sequencing. Fresh whole blood from around eleven HLA-typed healthy donors served as the source for isolating PBMCs. Study-wide conclusions, independent of this receptor: No functional confirmation was obtained for the suppressive function of proliferating Tregs from siplizumab cultures. Greater diversity appeared to be present in unstimulated naive T cells than in memory T cells, and a substantial contribution to the alloresponse seemed to be made by naive cells. Among mappable alloreactive CD4+ clones, an average Treg-derived fraction of roughly 71% was observed with siplizumab, compared with about 25% in control reactions. For roughly 75-96% of proliferating CD4+ or CD8+ clones, no naive or memory phenotype could be assigned. The cumulative frequency of alloreactive sequences that could be traced back to unstimulated CD4+ memory T cells was significantly reduced by siplizumab. Because sequences at frequencies below about 10^-5 were poorly captured, only a minor fraction of alloreactive clones could be mapped back to unstimulated subsets.

CDR1 and CDR2, looked up from the germline V gene, are SGHTA and FQGTGA. V loses 4 bases of germline sequence and J loses 8 bases, and the interval between the two ends is 11 bases. The CDR3 goes from the cysteine to the phenylalanine over 13 residues. The entry retains the CDR3 DNA only, 39 bases that are in frame from base 1. The method was the immunoSEQ multiplex PCR assay. Around 9.9 x 10^4 TCR templates per sample were assayed by the deep sequencing platform. Genomic DNA extracted from sorted T cells was used for TCRbeta CDR3 sequencing. From the authors' description of their analysis: Clonal analysis of TCRbeta CDR3 data was done in the R programming language. Unstimulated samples were compared with post-reaction CFSE-low samples to define alloreactive CD4+ and CD8+ clones. Regulatory or non-regulatory origin of alloreactive CD4+ clones was assigned by matching sequences to the sorted unstimulated Treg and non-Treg repertoires. In its TCRdb copy, this immuneACCESS table keeps in-frame sequences only and misses some clones. Where compared with another copy, unresolved V genes explain less than half of these, and the others have no known cause. From that table come the V and J calls and clone size; the DNA was used to work out D and trimming. Recorded for this sample are approximately 52,000 clones; 95% to 98% of them occurred a single time. The top ten hold around 0.6% of the sample.

The receptor comes from a human donor in good health. The chain uses TRBV7-3 and TRBJ2-2; no confident D gene assignment can be made. The sample was naive CD4+ T cells sorted from blood. The label giving this sample's cell subset or site can be read as: unstimulated naive T cells. The nucleotides read TGTGCCAGCAGCTACCGTGATCGGGGGGAGCTGTTTTTT. Its protein reads: CASSYRDRGELFF. The CDR3, completed at both ends by the reference TRBV7-3 and TRBJ2-2 genes, gives the full variable domain GAGVSQTPSNKVTEKGKYVELRCDPISGHTALYWYRQSLGQGPEFLIYFQGTGAADDSGLPNDRFFAVRPEGSVSTLKIQRTERGDSAVYLCASSYRDRGELFFGEGSRLTVL.